Detailed here is one T cell receptor (beta chain). Regions amplified from RNA transcripts were the TCR beta CDR3 regions. First-round RT-PCR with HTBI primers amplified the TCR CDR3 region. MiXCR was run by TCRdb on the multiplex PCR reads, yielding one entry per CDR3 protein. The repertoire holds under 40,000 distinct CDR3 sequences, with 40% to 60% as singletons. Exclusions: uncontrolled infection, other autoimmune disease, pregnancy, lactation. The data belong to a study of T cells in Graves' hyperthyroidism and ophthalmopathy. CDR3 length: 11 amino acids. Trimming stripped 10 bases from V and 4 bases from J, with 5 bases between.

The TCR comes from a man aged 40-49 years with Graves' ophthalmopathy. The sequenced sample was blood. V gene TRBV12-3 or TRBV12-4 combines with J gene TRBJ2-6, with D hard to call. The CDR3 is CATLGANVLTF. The CDR3 nucleotides read TGTGCCACCCTCGGGGCCAACGTCCTGACTTTC.